A single sample gave rise to the 20 T cell receptor beta chains below, sequenced in a study of cytomegalovirus exposure and HLA in healthy donors. 13 Jbeta primers and 60 Vbeta primers were used for the PCR. Clones were sequenced by immunoSEQ multiplex PCR, and TCRdb holds only the in-frame ones, with some missing. The data contain 70,000 or so clones, around 64% of them singletons. Sequencing was done on a sample of PBMCs. All receptors derive from a woman between 50 and 59 years old in good health and CMV-seronegative.

The CDR3 here is CASSSRDRGAEQYF. The CDR3 coding sequence is TGTGCCAGCAGCTCACGGGACAGGGGAGCCGAGCAGTACTTC. This chain links TRBV5-8 with TRBJ2-7; 10 nucleotides agree with TRBD1. CDR1 SGHTS and CDR2 YDEGEE come from the germline V gene. V was pared by 3 bases and J by 6 bases, with 6 bases of the junction left unmatched. The length of the CDR3 is 14 residues.

The CDR3 region has the DNA TGTGCCAGTAGTATGAGGGCGGGGTTCAAAAACATTCAGTACTTC. Translated: CASSMRAGFKNIQYF. The J gene is TRBJ2-4, the V gene TRBV19; tentatively, D is TRBD2 (6 bases). Trimming pared 3 bases from V and 3 bases from J, leaving 12 bases between. The length of the CDR3 is 15 residues. Germline V gives CDR1 LNHDA, CDR2 SQIVND (reference sequence).

This clone is medium-sized (0.01 to 0.1%) within its sample. The gene calls are TRBV6-5 and TRBJ2-7; TRBD2 matches at 7 bases. Germline V gene data show CDR1 as MNHEY and CDR2 as SVGAGI. This CDR3 comprises 15 residues. Losses at the gene ends were 0 bases for V and 7 bases for J; bases not matched to a gene: 9. The CDR3 loop is CASSYSGGGAGEQYF. For the CDR3, the DNA is TGTGCCAGCAGTTACTCCGGCGGGGGAGCGGGGGAGCAGTACTTC.

V gene TRBV19 combines with J gene TRBJ2-7, with 9 bases aligning to TRBD2. This CDR3 is 16 amino acids long. Germline trimming cut 0 bases from V and 6 bases from J; bases unmatched to any gene: 9. Germline V lookup: CDR1 LNHDA, CDR2 SQIVND (reference sequence). CDR3 sequence: CASSIDMAGGRSEQYF. CDR3 nucleotides: TGTGCCAGTAGTATAGATATGGCGGGAGGGCGGAGCGAGCAGTACTTC.

The chain is built from TRBV29-1 and TRBJ2-3, with D hard to call. The CDR3 extends over 14 amino acids. V was clipped by 4 bases and J by 0 bases, with 11 bases between them. Germline lookup yields CDR1 SQVTM and CDR2 ANQGSEA. The CDR3, as DNA: TGCAGCGTTGTCCAACAGTTGAGCACAGATACGCAGTATTTT. This codes for CSVVQQLSTDTQYF.

The count of this clone is one. In DNA form, the CDR3 reads TGTGCCAGCAGTGTTGTGCGGGGGACGCAGTATTTT. Translated, it gives CASSVVRGTQYF. The V call is TRBV2, the J call TRBJ2-3; TRBD2 agrees at 7 bases. The CDR3 covers 12 residues. J was trimmed by 9 bases and V by 4 bases; bases with no gene match: 4. The germline gives CDR1 SNHLY, CDR2 FYNNEI.

V usage is TRBV28 and J usage is TRBJ1-4; the match to TRBD1 covers 8 bases. Losses at the gene ends were 5 bases for V and 7 bases for J; bases not matched to a gene: 6. From germline, CDR1 is MDHEN and CDR2 SYDVKM. This CDR3 has 14 residues. The CDR3 sequence: CASSLSGQGEKLFF. The CDR3 nucleotides are TGTGCCAGCAGTCTCTCCGGACAGGGTGAAAAACTGTTTTTT.

The chain employs TRBV4-2 and TRBJ1-2; D gene uncertain. The V and J ends lost 0 bases and 7 bases respectively, with 9 bases between them. CDR3 length: 13 residues. Germline-derived CDR1 and CDR2 are LGHNA and YNFKEQ. The CDR3 sequence: CASSQDRLRGYTF. In DNA form, the CDR3 reads TGTGCCAGCAGCCAAGACAGGCTTCGTGGCTACACCTTC.

There are a few counts of this clone. The CDR3 here is CASSLAREYNEQFF. CDR3 in DNA: TGTGCCAGCAGCTTGGCCCGGGAGTACAATGAGCAGTTCTTC. The rearrangement joins TRBV7-9 to TRBJ2-1, with a tentative D call TRBD2 (6 bases). Germline CDR1 is SEHNR and CDR2 is FQNEAQ (reference sequence). V lost 3 bases and J 4 bases, leaving 10 bases between the germline ends. The CDR3 has 14 residues.

DNA of the CDR3: TGTGCCAGCAGCTTAGAACCAGCGGGATTACGCGATACGCAGTATTTT. Amino acid sequence: CASSLEPAGLRDTQYF. The chain is built from TRBV13 and TRBJ2-3; 7 bases agree with TRBD2. Trimming took 1 base from V and 6 from J; bases not matched to a gene: 10. Germline V lookup: CDR1 PRHDT, CDR2 FYEKMQ (reference sequence). The CDR3 has 16 amino acids.

The V gene is TRBV4-3, the J gene TRBJ2-7, with D perhaps TRBD2 (5 bases). In germline, CDR1 is LGHNA, CDR2 YSLEER. V was shortened by 1 base and J by 7 bases, with 20 bases between the two germline ends. This CDR3 spans 16 amino acids. CDR3 residues: CASSQVRGEGLREQYF. In nucleotides, the CDR3 is TGCGCCAGCAGCCAAGTTCGAGGAGAGGGCTTGCGGGAGCAGTACTTC.

The V call is TRBV19, the J call TRBJ1-5; tentative D call: TRBD1 (5 bases). CDR3 length: 14 residues. The V gene's germline CDR1 is LNHDA and CDR2 SQIVND (reference sequence). V was clipped by 5 bases and J by 5 bases, with 13 bases between them. The CDR3 protein is CASSSGRYDQPQHF. The CDR3 coding sequence is TGTGCCAGTAGTTCAGGGAGGTATGATCAGCCCCAGCATTTT.

This rearrangement joins TRBV6-5 to TRBJ2-7; D gene unclear. The CDR3 is made up of 15 amino acids. Trimming took 0 bases from V and 4 from J, leaving 13 bases between them. The germline V gene encodes CDR1 MNHEY and CDR2 SVGAGI. CDR3 loop: CASSYSGSSLYEQYF. The CDR3, as DNA: TGTGCCAGCAGTTACTCGGGCAGTTCCCTTTACGAGCAGTACTTC.

The V and J genes are TRBV18 and TRBJ1-5; D remains unclear. In germline, CDR1 is KGHSH, CDR2 LQKENI. Trimming left V 3 bases short and J 0 bases short, with 6 bases between. The CDR3 loop spans 14 amino acids. CDR3 sequence: CASSPSNSNQPQHF. CDR3 nucleotides: TGTGCCAGCTCACCCAGTAATAGCAATCAGCCCCAGCATTTT.

This chain connects TRBV2 to TRBJ1-1; no reliable D call. CDR3 length equals 13 residues. Trimming shortened V by 8 bases and J by 3 bases, and 13 bases separated the two germline ends. The V gene's germline CDR1 is SNHLY and CDR2 FYNNEI. CDR3 residues: CASLAEVDTEAFF. The CDR3 nucleotides are TGTGCCAGCCTTGCAGAGGTGGACACTGAAGCTTTCTTT.

This chain connects TRBV7-2 to TRBJ2-7, with 10 bases fitting TRBD2. From germline, CDR1 is SGHTA and CDR2 FQGNSA. J lost 7 bases, V lost 1 base, and 7 bases had no gene match. The CDR3 spans 15 residues. In DNA form, the CDR3 reads TGTGCCAGCAGCTTAGGTCCTAGCGGGAGTGGGGAGCAGTACTTC. Protein product: CASSLGPSGSGEQYF.

This clone has only one observation. This chain joins TRBV29-1 and TRBJ2-1, with TRBD2 identical over 11 bases. The CDR3 has 17 amino acids. V dropped 7 bases and J dropped 3; count of bases not matched to a gene: 14. Germline CDR1 SQVTM, CDR2 ANQGSEA. The CDR3 loop reads CSAAGTSGGKGYNEQFF. CDR3 DNA sequence: TGCAGCGCCGCCGGGACTAGCGGAGGAAAAGGCTACAATGAGCAGTTCTTC.

This chain joins TRBV4-2 and TRBJ2-1, with 8 bases that match TRBD1. Germline CDR1 reads LGHNA; CDR2 reads YNFKEQ. The CDR3 runs to 13 residues. V lost 3 bases and J lost 8; bases outside the gene matches: 3. CDR3 amino acids: CASSHSRGHEQFF. The CDR3 bases are TGTGCCAGCAGCCACAGCAGGGGGCATGAGCAGTTCTTC.

The J gene is TRBJ1-2, the V gene TRBV7-9, with 9 bases identical to TRBD1. The CDR3 covers 14 residues. The germline CDR1 and CDR2 sequences are SEHNR and FQNEAQ (reference sequence). With 3 bases clipped from V and 5 bases from J, the junction kept 4 bases outside the gene matches. CDR3 in amino acids: CASSLGGTGYGYTF. The DNA for the CDR3 is TGTGCCAGCAGCTTGGGAGGGACAGGGTATGGCTACACCTTC.

The V gene is TRBV2, the J gene TRBJ1-2; D is unresolved. The CDR3 consists of 11 residues. Germline loops: CDR1 SNHLY, CDR2 FYNNEI. Trimming removed 7 bases from V and 2 bases from J, with 5 bases in between. This CDR3 is CASTENYGYTF. Written as DNA, the CDR3 is TGTGCCAGCACCGAGAACTATGGCTACACCTTC. Based on the CDR3 plus reference TRBV2 and TRBJ1-2, the full variable domain is EPEVTQTPSHQVTQMGQEVILRCVPISNHLYFYWYRQILGQKVEFLVSFYNNEISEKSEIFDDQFSVERPDGSNFTLKIRSTKLEDSAMYFCASTENYGYTFGSGTRLTVV.